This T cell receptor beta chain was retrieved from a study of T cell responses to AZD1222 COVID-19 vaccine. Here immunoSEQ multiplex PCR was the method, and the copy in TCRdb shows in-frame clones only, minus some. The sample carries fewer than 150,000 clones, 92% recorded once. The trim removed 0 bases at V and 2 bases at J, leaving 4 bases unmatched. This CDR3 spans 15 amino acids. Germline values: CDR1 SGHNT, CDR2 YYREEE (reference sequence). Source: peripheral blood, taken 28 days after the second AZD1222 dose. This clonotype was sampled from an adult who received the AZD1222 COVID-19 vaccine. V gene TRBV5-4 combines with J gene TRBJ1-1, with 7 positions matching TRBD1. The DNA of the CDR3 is TGTGCCAGCAGCTTGGCCGGGACAGCCAACACTGAAGCTTTCTTT. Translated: CASSLAGTANTEAFF.